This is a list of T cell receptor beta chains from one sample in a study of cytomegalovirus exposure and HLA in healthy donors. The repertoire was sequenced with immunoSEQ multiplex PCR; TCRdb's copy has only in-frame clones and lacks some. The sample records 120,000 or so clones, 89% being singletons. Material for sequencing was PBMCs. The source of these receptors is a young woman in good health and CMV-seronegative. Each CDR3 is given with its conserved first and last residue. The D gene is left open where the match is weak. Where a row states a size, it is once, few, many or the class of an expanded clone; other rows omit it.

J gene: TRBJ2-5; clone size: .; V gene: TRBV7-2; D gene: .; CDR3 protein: CASSPELASETQYF; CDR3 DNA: TGTGCCAGCAGCCCTGAACTAGCTTCCGAGACCCAGTACTTC
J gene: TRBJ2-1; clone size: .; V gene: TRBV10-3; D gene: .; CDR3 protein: CAISGKRYNEQFF; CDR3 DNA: TGTGCCATCAGTGGGAAGCGATACAATGAGCAGTTCTTC
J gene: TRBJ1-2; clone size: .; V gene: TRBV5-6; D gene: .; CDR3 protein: CASSQIRDNSLYGYTF; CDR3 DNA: TGTGCCAGCAGCCAAATCCGGGACAACAGTCTTTATGGCTACACCTTC
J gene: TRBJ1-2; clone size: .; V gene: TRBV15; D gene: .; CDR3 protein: CATSLEGGVTYGYTF; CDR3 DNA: TGTGCCACCAGCCTAGAAGGGGGTGTTACCTATGGCTACACCTTC
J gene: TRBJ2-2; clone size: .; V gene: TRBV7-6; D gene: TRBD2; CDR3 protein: CASIALAGVSGELFF; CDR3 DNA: TGTGCCAGTATCGCGCTAGCGGGGGTCAGCGGGGAGCTGTTTTTT
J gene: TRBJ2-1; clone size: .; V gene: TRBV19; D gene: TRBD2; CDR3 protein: CASRQTSGKDNEQFF; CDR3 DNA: TGTGCCAGTAGACAGACTAGCGGGAAAGACAATGAGCAGTTCTTC
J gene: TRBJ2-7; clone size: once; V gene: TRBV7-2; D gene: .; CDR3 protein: CASSPYVAGAREQYF; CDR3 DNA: TGTGCCAGCAGCCCGTACGTGGCGGGGGCGAGGGAGCAGTACTTC
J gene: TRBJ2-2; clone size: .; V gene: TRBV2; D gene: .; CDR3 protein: CASSSPSPTGELFF; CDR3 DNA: TGTGCCAGCAGCTCACCCAGCCCGACTGGGGAGCTGTTTTTT
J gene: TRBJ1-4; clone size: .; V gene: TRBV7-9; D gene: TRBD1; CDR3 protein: CASSLALDRRGKLFF; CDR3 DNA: TGTGCCAGCAGCTTAGCGCTGGACAGGAGAGGAAAACTGTTTTTT
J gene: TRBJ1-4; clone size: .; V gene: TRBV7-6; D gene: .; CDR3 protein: CASSLSLVNEKLFF; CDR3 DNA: TGTGCCAGCAGCTTATCCCTAGTAAATGAAAAACTGTTTTTT
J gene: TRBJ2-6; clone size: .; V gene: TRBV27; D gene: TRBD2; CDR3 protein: CASHPSGGTNVLTF; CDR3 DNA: TGTGCCAGCCATCCGTCGGGGGGTACCAACGTCCTGACTTTC
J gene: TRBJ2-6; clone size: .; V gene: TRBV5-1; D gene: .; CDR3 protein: CASSKTGPGANVLTF; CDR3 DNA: TGCGCCAGCAGCAAGACAGGTCCTGGGGCCAACGTCCTGACTTTC
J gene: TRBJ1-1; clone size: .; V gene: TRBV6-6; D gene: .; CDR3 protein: CASSPSQGTEAFF; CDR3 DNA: TGTGCCAGCAGTCCCTCACAGGGAACTGAAGCTTTCTTT
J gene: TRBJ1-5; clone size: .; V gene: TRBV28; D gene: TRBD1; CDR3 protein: CASTGQGQPQHF; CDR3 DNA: TGTGCCAGCACCGGACAGGGCCAGCCCCAGCATTTT
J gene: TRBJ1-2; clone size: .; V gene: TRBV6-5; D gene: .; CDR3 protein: CASSLTRRGGYTF; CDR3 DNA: TGTGCCAGCAGCCTTACACGGCGAGGAGGCTACACCTTC
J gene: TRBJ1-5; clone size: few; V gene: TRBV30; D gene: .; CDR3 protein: CAWSFLLNQPQHF; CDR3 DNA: TGTGCCTGGAGCTTCCTACTCAATCAGCCCCAGCATTTT
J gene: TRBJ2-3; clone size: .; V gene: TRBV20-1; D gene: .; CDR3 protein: CSATKTDTQYF; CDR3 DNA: TGCAGTGCTACTAAGACAGATACGCAGTATTTT
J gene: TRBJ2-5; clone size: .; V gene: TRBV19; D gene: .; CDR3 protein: CASSPEARETQYF; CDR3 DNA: TGTGCCAGTAGTCCGGAGGCAAGAGAGACCCAGTACTTC
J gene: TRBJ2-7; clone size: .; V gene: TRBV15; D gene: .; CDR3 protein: CATSRDAGLLSYEQYF; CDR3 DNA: TGTGCCACCAGCAGAGACGCGGGACTTCTATCCTACGAGCAGTACTTC
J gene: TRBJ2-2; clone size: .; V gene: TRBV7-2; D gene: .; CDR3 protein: CASSLESGLAGELFF; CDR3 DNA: TGTGCCAGCAGCTTAGAGTCGGGATTGGCCGGGGAGCTGTTTTTT
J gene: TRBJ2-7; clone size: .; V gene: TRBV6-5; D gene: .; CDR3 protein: CASRASSYEQYF; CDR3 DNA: TGTGCCAGCAGGGCCAGCTCCTACGAGCAGTACTTC
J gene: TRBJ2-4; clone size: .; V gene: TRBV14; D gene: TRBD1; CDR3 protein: CASSGQGTAKNIQYF; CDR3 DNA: TGTGCCAGCAGTGGACAGGGGACTGCCAAAAACATTCAGTACTTC
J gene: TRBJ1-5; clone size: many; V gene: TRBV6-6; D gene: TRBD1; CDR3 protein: CASSYGQGNQPQHF; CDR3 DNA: TGTGCCAGCAGTTACGGACAGGGTAATCAGCCCCAGCATTTT
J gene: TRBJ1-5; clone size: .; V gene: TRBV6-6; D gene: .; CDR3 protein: CASSLSPHTQPQHF; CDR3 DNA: TGTGCCAGCAGTCTTAGTCCCCATACTCAGCCCCAGCATTTT
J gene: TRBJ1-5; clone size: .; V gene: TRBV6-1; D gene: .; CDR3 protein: CASSERRGGQPQHF; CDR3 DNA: TGTGCCAGCAGTGAAAGGCGGGGCGGACAGCCCCAGCATTTT
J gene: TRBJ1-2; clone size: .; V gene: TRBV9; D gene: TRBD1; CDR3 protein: CASSVGQGGVYGYTF; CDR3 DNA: TGTGCCAGCAGCGTAGGTCAGGGGGGAGTCTATGGCTACACCTTC